Listed below are T cell receptor beta chains from one sample, sequenced in a study of CXCR3-negative and CXCR3-positive naive CD8 T cells. For each CDR3 protein, TCRdb gives one entry from its re-call of the 5' RACE reads, without DNA. The sample totals under 150,000 distinct CDR3 sequences. Sequencing input: naive CXCR3+ CD8+ T cells from blood. Source of these receptors: a human donor in good health. Some clones in this sample may be carry-over from other donors' samples. The CDR3 runs from the conserved cysteine through the conserved F or W. Each record gives: V gene, CDR3 length, J gene, CDR3 protein.

TRBV27	13	TRBJ2-1	CASSLSTNNEQFF
TRBV7-2	15	TRBJ1-1	CASSPLQGPNTEAFF
TRBV7-9	16	TRBJ2-7	CASSFNEREGRYEQYF
TRBV29-1	16	TRBJ2-5	CSVEVGLAGGPGTQYF
TRBV6-2/TRBV6-3	13	TRBJ2-1	CASRGGPVDEQFF
TRBV6-4	13	TRBJ2-1	CASSDLPMGEQFF
TRBV9	16	TRBJ1-2	CASSEDRGFLNYGYTF
TRBV28	15	TRBJ2-2	CASSSWEGQTGELFF
TRBV29-1	13	TRBJ1-2	CSVEGGLSYGYTF
TRBV3-1	13	TRBJ2-5	CASSQDMEETQYF
TRBV6-5	14	TRBJ2-5	CASSPGLARETQYF
TRBV29-1	12	TRBJ1-1	CSVEGYSPEAFF
TRBV11-3	19	TRBJ2-3	CASSAHTQASGIRTDTQYF
TRBV5-6	14	TRBJ2-2	CASSFLSGTGELFF
TRBV9	15	TRBJ2-1	CASSVVGDPYNEQFF
TRBV19	15	TRBJ1-5	CASSWDSNSNQPQHF
TRBV3-1	16	TRBJ2-5	CASSQLEDLGQETQYF
TRBV7-9	14	TRBJ1-3	CASSQRDPGNTIYF
TRBV7-2	18	TRBJ2-1	CASSPFWGRTGTYNEQFF
TRBV28	15	TRBJ2-3	CASGVAGGGGDTQYF
TRBV7-2	18	TRBJ2-7	CASSRRGLSSRSSYEQYF
TRBV11-1	15	TRBJ1-6	CASSFLGQGLSPLHF
TRBV9	14	TRBJ1-1	CASSVAGAETEAFF
TRBV15	15	TRBJ2-6	CATSRTRGQTNVLTF
TRBV4-2	16	TRBJ2-2	CASSQDHAANTGELFF
TRBV6-5	15	TRBJ2-7	CASSYEAGGSYEQYF
TRBV6-5	15	TRBJ2-2	CASSPGTGPGGELFF
TRBV12-3/TRBV12-4	15	TRBJ2-2	CASSSSTTNTGELFF
TRBV2	13	TRBJ1-1	CASSPRTSTEAFF
TRBV10-3	14	TRBJ2-2	CAISEFANTGELFF
TRBV19	17	TRBJ1-1	CASSIDRTGRQGNEAFF
TRBV5-1	13	TRBJ2-1	CASRDQSYNEQFF
TRBV20-1	15	TRBJ2-7	CSARDIAGISDEQYF
TRBV7-9	15	TRBJ2-3	CASRFSGTSTDTQYF
TRBV7-9	18	TRBJ2-2	CASSSSLRGGRWTGELFF
TRBV3-1	16	TRBJ2-1	CASSQLFTSGSYEQFF
TRBV3-1	14	TRBJ2-7	CASSPRQGWSEQYF
TRBV28	11	TRBJ1-2	CATEDIYGYTF
TRBV7-9	15	TRBJ2-1	CASSLGLTPGDEQFF
TRBV6-1	14	TRBJ2-3	CASSEGSLTDTQYF
TRBV12-3/TRBV12-4	16	TRBJ2-3	CASSWDRALATDTQYF
TRBV25-1	15	TRBJ2-7	CASSDPGGDSYEQYF
TRBV13	15	TRBJ2-5	CASSNRTTLQETQYF
TRBV5-1	15	TRBJ2-7	CASSLDSRGPYEQYF
TRBV2	15	TRBJ2-3	CASSERLAGTDTQYF
TRBV7-9	12	TRBJ2-3	CASSLAEDTQYF
TRBV5-1	15	TRBJ2-7	CASSEVAGEGYEQYF
TRBV12-3/TRBV12-4	17	TRBJ2-2	CASSLTSGGPNTGELFF